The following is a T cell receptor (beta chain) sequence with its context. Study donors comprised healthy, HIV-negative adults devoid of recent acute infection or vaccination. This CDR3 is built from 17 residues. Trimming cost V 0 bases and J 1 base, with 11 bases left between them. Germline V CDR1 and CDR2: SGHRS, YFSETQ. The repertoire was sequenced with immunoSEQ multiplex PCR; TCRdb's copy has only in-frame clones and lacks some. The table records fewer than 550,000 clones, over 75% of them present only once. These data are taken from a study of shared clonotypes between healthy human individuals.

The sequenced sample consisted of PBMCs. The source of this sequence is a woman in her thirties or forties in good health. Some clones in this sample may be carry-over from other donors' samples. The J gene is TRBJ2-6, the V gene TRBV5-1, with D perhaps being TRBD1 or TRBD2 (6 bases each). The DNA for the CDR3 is TGCGCCAGCAGCTTGGCCGGGGGCAAATCTGGGGCCAACGTCCTGACTTTC. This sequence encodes CASSLAGGKSGANVLTF.